This TCR beta chain stems from a study of shared clonotypes between healthy human individuals. Profiled with immunoSEQ multiplex PCR; TCRdb holds only in-frame clones, not every one. The sample shows roughly 500,000 clones, almost 97% of them seen only once. Adult donors, all healthy and HIV-negative, had no recent acute infections or vaccinations. Donors were Caucasian adults residing in Nashville, Tennessee, USA. CD4+ cell separation produced CD45RA+ naive and CD45RA-negative memory subsets. J lost 0 bases, V lost 6 bases, and 5 bases had no gene match. Looked up from germline, CDR1 is SGHAT and CDR2 is FQNNGV. This CDR3 spans 14 amino acids. On this clone itself: The antigen is undetermined.

Points from the study as a whole: Among donors, sharing of clonotypes was expected to be affected by sequencing depth.

This chain joins TRBV11-2 and TRBJ2-7, with 7 positions matching TRBD2. The TCR originated in a woman aged 25 to 45 in good health. Sequenced input: naive CD4+ T cells sorted from blood. Subset of the sample: CD45RA+ positively selected. CDR3 residues: CASRSGGLSYEQYF. CDR3 bases: TGTGCCAGCAGGTCGGGAGGCCTCTCCTACGAGCAGTACTTC.